These 28 T cell receptor beta chains share one sample of origin, sequenced in a study of CD8 T cells in ankylosing spondylitis. TCRdb processed the 5' RACE reads anew with MiXCR; each CDR3 protein has one entry. The repertoire consists of about 130,000 distinct CDR3 sequences, with roughly 15% occurring once and the leading ten covering 2.5% to 3.5%. The sample consisted of blood, either unsorted or a sorted T cell fraction (not recorded which). These receptors all stem from a female donor with ankylosing spondylitis or in good health (not recorded which).

J is TRBJ2-3 and V is TRBV5-6; perhaps TRBD2 as D (5 bases). Per the germline V gene, CDR1 is SGHDT and CDR2 is YYEEEE. The V end lost 2 bases, the J end lost 4 bases, and 11 bases lay between the germline ends. This CDR3 has 14 amino acids. This CDR3 is CASSFGTRADTQYF. CDR3 DNA sequence: TGTGCCAGCAGCTTTGGAACTAGAGCAGATACGCAGTATTTT.

This clonotype was detected a few times. The chain uses TRBV19 and TRBJ2-3, with D perhaps TRBD2 (6 bases). CDR3 length: 15 residues. With 3 bases removed from V and 2 bases from J, the gap between germline ends came to 12 bases. CDR1 LNHDA and CDR2 SQIVND come from the germline V gene (reference sequence). In nucleotides, the CDR3 is TGTGCCAGTAGTATGCCGGGGGACCTCACAGATACGCAGTATTTT. It specifies CASSMPGDLTDTQYF. Complete variable domain (other parts from reference TRBV19 and TRBJ2-3): DGGITQSPKYLFRKEGQNVTLSCEQNLNHDAMYWYRQDPGQGLRLIYYSQIVNDFQKGDIAEGYSVSREKKESFPLTVTSAQKNPTAFYLCASSMPGDLTDTQYFGPGTRLTVL.

In the case of this clonotype: A much more abundant neighbour one base away suggests this may be a read error. The gene calls are TRBV28 and TRBJ2-5; tentative D call: TRBD2 (6 bases). Trimming took 5 bases from V and 1 from J, leaving 14 bases between them. CDR1 and CDR2 (germline): MDHEN, SYDVKM. CDR3 size: 15 residues. The CDR3 loop reads CASSNSGLSQETQYF. CDR3 coding DNA: TGTGCCAGCAGTAATTCGGGACTCTCCCAAGAGACCCAGTACTTC.

This clonotype was seen ten or more times. This chain connects TRBV20-1 to TRBJ1-3, with no clear D. The V end lost 3 bases, the J end lost 7 bases, and 7 bases lay between the germline ends. Germline V CDR1 and CDR2: DFQATT, SNEGSKA (reference sequence). This CDR3 is built from 11 residues. As DNA, the CDR3 is TGCAGTGCTAGGACCGGGAACACCATATATTTT. This codes for CSARTGNTIYF.

The chain employs TRBV6-1 and TRBJ1-6; D may be TRBD1 (5 bases). The V and J ends lost 6 bases and 7 bases respectively, with 16 bases between them. Germline V gene data show CDR1 as MNHNS and CDR2 as SASEGT. The CDR3 length is 15 residues. CDR3 region: CASRASGGTNSPLHF. In DNA form, the CDR3 reads TGTGCCAGCAGGGCATCGGGCGGGACGAATTCACCCCTCCACTTT.

The chain carries TRBV5-5 and TRBJ2-5, with 11 bases matching TRBD1. V lost 5 bases and J lost 5; bases outside the gene matches: 8. Per the germline V gene, CDR1 is SGHKS and CDR2 is YYEKEE (reference sequence). The CDR3 length is 15 residues. The CDR3 spells CASSSGDRGVETQYF. Written as DNA, the CDR3 is TGTGCCAGCAGTTCAGGGGACAGGGGGGTTGAGACCCAGTACTTC.

A remark on this clonotype: This could be a read error, since a much larger clone is one nucleotide away. The V call is TRBV6-2 or TRBV6-3, the J call TRBJ2-1, with D perhaps TRBD2 (6 bases). The CDR3 runs 20 residues. Deletions cut 0 bases from V and 4 bases from J, with 25 bases between. Germline CDR1 and CDR2: MNHEY and SVGEGT. This CDR3 is CASSYSISSVRGEKYNEQFF. CDR3 sequence (DNA): TGTGCCAGCAGTTACTCGATATCCTCGGTGCGGGGAGAAAAGTACAATGAGCAGTTCTTC.

This clonotype was seen repeatedly, ten times or more. The chain carries TRBV12-3 or TRBV12-4 and TRBJ1-4; TRBD1 agrees at 8 bases. V gave up 7 bases and J gave up 0 bases; unmatched junction bases: 7. The CDR3 consists of 16 residues. The CDR3 region is CASKRQGIATNEKLFF. DNA for the CDR3: TGTGCCAGCAAGAGACAGGGGATTGCAACTAATGAAAAACTGTTTTTT.

The table lists this clonotype with a few counts. V usage is TRBV28 and J usage is TRBJ2-2; weak D call: TRBD2 (6 bases). The V end was cut by 6 bases, the J end by 1 base, with 27 bases between. Germline loops: CDR1 MDHEN, CDR2 SYDVKM. This CDR3 has 20 amino acids. The CDR3 DNA sequence: TGTGCCAGCAGCCCCTATTCGGCGGGGTGGTCATGGAGGAACACCGGGGAGCTGTTTTTT. Its translation is CASSPYSAGWSWRNTGELFF.

This clonotype has a handful of counts. The rearrangement links TRBV5-1 to TRBJ1-2; possible D gene TRBD1, 6 bases. Per germline, CDR1 SGHRS and CDR2 YFSETQ. The CDR3 consists of 14 residues. Trimming removed 5 bases from V and 8 bases from J, with 19 bases in between. CDR3 region: CASRIDLRDNGYTF. Here the CDR3 DNA reads TGCGCCAGCAGGATCGATCTCCGGGACAACGGCTACACCTTC.

The chain recombines TRBV20-1 with TRBJ2-3; D unclear. The germline V and J ends were trimmed by 6 bases and 4 bases, with 11 bases remaining between them. CDR3 length: 12 amino acids. The germline V gene has CDR1 DFQATT and CDR2 SNEGSKA (reference sequence). The CDR3 DNA reads TGCAGTGCAGCCTTTCGAGCAGATACGCAGTATTTT. As protein: CSAAFRADTQYF.

This chain joins TRBV29-1 and TRBJ2-1; TRBD2 matches 7 bases. This CDR3 has 14 residues. Germline values: CDR1 SQVTM, CDR2 ANQGSEA. V was clipped by 7 bases and J by 0 bases; unmatched bases: 6. The CDR3 DNA follows: TGCAGCGATACAAGCGGGGCCTCCTACAATGAGCAGTTCTTC. This encodes CSDTSGASYNEQFF.

The V call is TRBV7-9, the J call TRBJ2-3; the match to TRBD1 covers 8 bases. The germline gives CDR1 SEHNR, CDR2 FQNEAQ (reference sequence). The CDR3 loop spans 16 amino acids. The ends lost 5 bases at V and 5 bases at J; junction bases unmatched: 12. DNA of the CDR3: TGTGCCAGCAGCGTCGGACAGGGAAGTTTCTTAGATACGCAGTATTTT. It translates to CASSVGQGSFLDTQYF.

V gene TRBV5-6 combines with J gene TRBJ2-5; D may be TRBD1 (6 bases). With 4 bases removed from V and 5 bases from J, the gap between germline ends came to 18 bases. The CDR3 is 15 amino acids. From germline, CDR1 is SGHDT and CDR2 YYEEEE. The CDR3 loop is CASSTRDMLTETQYF. DNA for the CDR3: TGTGCCAGCAGCACCCGGGACATGCTCACGGAGACCCAGTACTTC.

This clonotype showed up many times. The chain combines TRBV5-1 with TRBJ2-5, with 8 positions matching TRBD2. CDR1 is SGHRS, CDR2 YFSETQ, per germline. The CDR3 extends over 17 amino acids. Trimming at V came to 0 bases and at J to 2 bases, leaving 9 bases not matched to a gene. The CDR3 here is CASSLDRRTSRQETQYF. DNA of the CDR3: TGCGCCAGCAGCTTGGACCGACGGACTAGCCGGCAAGAGACCCAGTACTTC.

This clonotype showed up many times. The V and J genes are TRBV7-2 and TRBJ2-1, with 7 positions matching TRBD1. Germline trimming cut 5 bases from V and 4 bases from J; bases unmatched to any gene: 8. Germline CDR1 SGHTA, CDR2 FQGNSA. This CDR3 region has 15 residues. Here the CDR3 reads CASSQGTEGYNEQFF. Written as DNA, the CDR3 is TGTGCCAGCAGCCAGGGGACAGAAGGGTACAATGAGCAGTTCTTC.

This clonotype has a count of ten or more. The chain employs TRBV7-8 and TRBJ2-3; D unclear. Per the germline V gene, CDR1 is SGHVS and CDR2 is FQNEAQ. Trimming pared 5 bases from V and 4 bases from J, leaving 16 bases between. The CDR3 is 15 residues long. The CDR3 DNA is TGTGCCAGCAGCCCCCCAAATCCCACGGCAGATACGCAGTATTTT. Translated, it gives CASSPPNPTADTQYF.

This clonotype was found many times. The V call is TRBV7-2, the J call TRBJ2-1; 11 bases align to TRBD2. Germline CDR1 SGHTA, CDR2 FQGNSA. CDR3 size: 16 residues. Germline trimming cut 5 bases from V and 7 bases from J; bases unmatched to any gene: 10. For the CDR3, the DNA is TGTGCCAGCAGCCCCAATAGCGGGAGGGCCGGGAATGAGCAGTTCTTC. Translation gives CASSPNSGRAGNEQFF.

To note about this clonotype: Germline is not matched at one junction end, which may reflect a read error. The gene calls are TRBV3-1 and TRBJ2-7, with 12 bases matching TRBD2. CDR3 length: 15 residues. Germline loops: CDR1 LGHDT, CDR2 YNNKEL (reference sequence). CDR3 loop: CASSQTSGRTYGQYF. CDR3 coding DNA: TGTGCCAGCAGCCAAACTAGCGGGAGGACTTACGGGCAGTACTTC.

In its sample, this clonotype was seen a few times. The chain joins TRBV5-1 to TRBJ2-3; TRBD1 is a possible D gene (6 bases). Germline CDR1 and CDR2: SGHRS and YFSETQ. The germline V and J ends were trimmed by 6 bases and 2 bases, with 16 bases remaining between them. The CDR3 is 15 amino acids. This CDR3 reads CASTPTGSLTDTQYF. Here the CDR3 DNA reads TGCGCCAGCACCCCAACAGGGTCCCTCACAGATACGCAGTATTTT. Together with reference TRBV5-1 and TRBJ2-3, the CDR3 gives the full variable domain: KAGVTQTPRYLIKTRGQQVTLSCSPISGHRSVSWYQQTPGQGLQFLFEYFSETQRNKGNFPGRFSGRQFSNSRSEMNVSTLELGDSALYLCASTPTGSLTDTQYFGPGTRLTVL.

The chain has TRBV4-2 and TRBJ1-6; maybe TRBD1 (5 bases). Germline CDR1 is LGHNA and CDR2 is YNFKEQ. With 3 bases removed from V and 9 bases from J, the gap between germline ends came to 21 bases. CDR3 length: 17 residues. CDR3 sequence reads: CASSHPGGAGGGSPLHF. In DNA, the CDR3 is TGTGCCAGCAGCCATCCGGGAGGAGCGGGGGGAGGTTCACCCCTCCACTTT.

This clonotype was observed many times. V is TRBV9 and J is TRBJ1-2, with D tentatively TRBD1 (6 bases). V lost 4 bases, J lost 8 bases, and 12 bases lay in between. Germline V CDR1 and CDR2: SGDLS, YYNGEE. The CDR3 contains 12 residues. CDR3 in DNA: TGTGCCAGCAGCTTTCAGGGGATAGGCTACACCTTC. It encodes CASSFQGIGYTF.

V and J are TRBV5-1 and TRBJ2-7; D remains ambiguous. The germline V gene encodes CDR1 SGHRS and CDR2 YFSETQ. The CDR3 is 15 amino acids. Trimming removed 6 bases from V and 0 bases from J, with 16 bases in between. The CDR3 reads CASNLRESSSYEQYF. In DNA, the CDR3 is TGCGCCAGCAACTTAAGGGAAAGCAGCTCCTACGAGCAGTACTTC.

This clonotype has just a few counts. V is TRBV19 and J is TRBJ2-4, with 11 bases matching TRBD1. J gave up 1 base and V 4 bases, and 12 bases lay outside the gene matches. In germline, CDR1 is LNHDA, CDR2 SQIVND (reference sequence). The CDR3 is made up of 19 amino acids. In DNA form, the CDR3 reads TGTGCCAGTAGTAGGATCGGACAGGGGGCGGCCGTGGCCAAAAACATTCAGTACTTC. This sequence encodes CASSRIGQGAAVAKNIQYF.

A few counts support this clonotype. Compared with germline, one end of the junction differs, possibly owing to a read error. The gene calls are TRBV7-2 and TRBJ1-4, with a weak D call TRBD1 (5 bases). Germline CDR1 and CDR2: SGHTA and FQGNSA. The CDR3 sequence is 15 residues long. CDR3 sequence reads: CASSLADRLHMKNSF. The CDR3, as DNA: TGTGCCAGCAGCTTAGCCGACAGACTGCATATGAAAAACTCGTTT.

At least ten counts were recorded for this clonotype. The chain has TRBV12-3 or TRBV12-4 and TRBJ2-4; TRBD1 agrees at 8 bases. The length of the CDR3 is 13 residues. V lost 4 bases to trimming and J lost 8 bases; unmatched junction nucleotides: 4. Here the CDR3 DNA reads TGTGCCAGCAGTTCAGGGGGCGCATACATTCAGTACTTC. This encodes CASSSGGAYIQYF.

In its sample, this clonotype was seen many times. V gene TRBV7-9 combines with J gene TRBJ2-7, with a tentative D call TRBD1 (6 bases). Trimming removed 4 bases at V and 3 bases at J, with 13 bases between. Germline V gene lookup returns CDR1 SEHNR and CDR2 FQNEAQ (reference sequence). The CDR3 length is 14 residues. The CDR3 region is CASSYAGTIYEQYF. The CDR3 DNA sequence: TGTGCCAGCAGCTATGCCGGGACAATCTACGAGCAGTACTTC.

This clonotype was found many times. The chain combines TRBV20-1 with TRBJ2-3; D is possibly TRBD2 (5 bases). Germline V gene lookup returns CDR1 DFQATT and CDR2 SNEGSKA (reference sequence). Between the trimmed V and J ends, which lost 3 bases and 6 bases, there was a span of 10 bases. The CDR3 length is 12 residues. Here the CDR3 DNA reads TGCAGTGCTAGGCTCGGGGTGGATACGCAGTATTTT. It specifies CSARLGVDTQYF.